This T cell receptor (beta chain) is from a study of cytomegalovirus exposure and HLA in healthy donors. Study results and caveats: Earlier analysis yielded a pattern in which most TCR beta V segments were productive about 90% or about 30% of the time. HLA alleles were associated with 16,000 or so TCR beta sequences in a later analysis at 0.05 false discovery rate. According to reports, the classifier identified cytomegalovirus status with high specificity and sensitivity. Usually a TCR sequence was rare, but some public TCRs were found in many donors.

Both 60 Vbeta primers and 13 Jbeta primers went into the PCR. Measured with immunoSEQ multiplex PCR; TCRdb has only the in-frame clones, and not every one. The sample holds 170,000 or so clones, 75% to 85% seen once. J lost 5 bases, V lost 3 bases, and 2 bases had no gene match. This CDR3 is 13 amino acids long. CDR1 and CDR2 from the germline V gene are GTSNPN and SVGIG (reference sequence). Concerning this clone: Antigen specificity is unknown.

The rearrangement joins TRBV30 to TRBJ1-1, with TRBD1 matching over 11 bases. The receptor was isolated from a boy under 18 in good health and CMV-seronegative. The source material was PBMCs. CDR3: CAWSGDRGTEAFF. In DNA, the CDR3 is TGTGCCTGGAGCGGGGACAGGGGGACTGAAGCTTTCTTT.